This passage covers 27 T cell receptor beta chains from one sample sequenced in a study of blood T cell repertoires in COVID-19. Sequencing used immunoSEQ multiplex PCR; TCRdb keeps in-frame clones, though not all of them. The sample shows 410,000 or so clones, roughly 85% of them seen only once. The sequenced material came from peripheral blood. The receptors originated from a woman aged 25 to 39 with active or convalescent COVID-19.

The gene calls are TRBV6-5 and TRBJ1-5; 7 bases map to TRBD1. The ends lost 2 bases at V and 16 bases at J; junction bases unmatched: 11. The CDR3 has 13 amino acids. CDR1 and CDR2 from the germline V gene are MNHEY and SVGAGI. The CDR3 DNA is TGTGCCAGCAGTTACCCAGGACAGGTGGGAGTCCATTTT. The encoded protein is CASSYPGQVGVHF.

The chain couples TRBV5-1 to TRBJ1-1, with a possible D match to TRBD1 (6 bases). The CDR3 contains 18 residues. The germline V gene encodes CDR1 SGHRS and CDR2 YFSETQ. Trimming took off 1 base at V and 11 bases at J, with 30 bases between the two ends. The CDR3 sequence: CASSLRGTRDDLVMVAFF. In DNA, the CDR3 is TGCGCCAGCAGCTTGAGGGGGACCAGGGATGATCTCGTAATGGTCGCTTTCTTT.

The chain has TRBV6-2 or TRBV6-3 and TRBJ2-7, with 8 nucleotides matching TRBD1. The CDR3 has 15 residues. The V segment lost 5 bases and the J segment 0 bases; nucleotides outside the gene matches: 6. Germline loops: CDR1 MNHEY, CDR2 SVGEGT. CDR3 protein: CASSATGVTSYEQYF. The CDR3 nucleotides are TGTGCCAGCAGTGCGACAGGGGTTACCTCCTACGAGCAGTACTTC.

This rearrangement joins TRBV5-1 to TRBJ2-5, with D unresolved. CDR3 size: 14 residues. CDR1 and CDR2 (germline): SGHRS, YFSETQ. Trimming took 0 bases from V and 2 from J, leaving 8 bases between them. CDR3 region: CASSLVSRQETQYF. CDR3 nucleotides: TGCGCCAGCAGCTTGGTGAGCCGACAAGAGACCCAGTACTTC.

Only one count was recorded for this clone. The chain joins TRBV7-9 to TRBJ2-7, with D possibly matching TRBD2 (5 bases). Germline V gene data show CDR1 as SEHNR and CDR2 as FQNEAQ (reference sequence). With 2 bases removed from V and 4 bases from J, the gap between germline ends came to 12 bases. The CDR3 has 14 amino acids. CDR3 nucleotides: TGTGCCAGCAGCTTATGGGAGTCCCCTTACGAGCAGTACTTC. Encoded protein: CASSLWESPYEQYF.

DNA for the CDR3: TGTGCCAGTAGTCTGGGACAGAAGACTAATGAAAAACTGTTTTTT. It translates to CASSLGQKTNEKLFF. This chain joins TRBV19 and TRBJ1-4; 7 bases are a match to TRBD1. Losses at the gene ends were 5 bases for V and 2 bases for J; bases not matched to a gene: 5. CDR3 size: 15 residues. Germline loops: CDR1 LNHDA, CDR2 SQIVND (reference sequence).

Comment on this clone: One end of the junction varies from germline; a read error may be responsible. This chain joins TRBV27 and TRBJ2-1, with TRBD2 matching over 7 bases. The CDR3 has 18 amino acids. In germline, CDR1 is MNHEY, CDR2 SMNVEV (reference sequence). CDR3: CASSLKAGPGRSKWGGVF. Written as DNA, the CDR3 is TGTGCCAGCAGTTTGAAGGCGGGGCCCGGGCGATCCAAGTGGGGGGGGGTCTTC.

The chain is built from TRBV19 and TRBJ1-1; 7 nucleotides agree with TRBD1. V gave up 4 bases and J gave up 1 base; unmatched junction bases: 15. The CDR3 runs 18 residues. Per the germline V gene, CDR1 is LNHDA and CDR2 is SQIVND (reference sequence). CDR3 coding DNA: TGTGCCAGTAGTAAACAAACGGGACAGACCACGGGGAACACTGAAGCTTTCTTT. It encodes CASSKQTGQTTGNTEAFF.

The CDR3 loop reads CASSLTTGWAGEKLFF. The CDR3 bases are TGCGCCAGCAGCTTAACTACAGGGTGGGCGGGTGAAAAACTGTTTTTT. This chain joins TRBV5-1 and TRBJ1-4; perhaps TRBD1 as D (6 bases). CDR1 and CDR2 from the germline V gene are SGHRS and YFSETQ. Trimming shortened V by 2 bases and J by 7 bases, and 18 bases separated the two germline ends. There are 16 residues in the CDR3.

The chain has TRBV7-8 and TRBJ2-2; possibly TRBD2 for D (6 bases). Germline loops: CDR1 SGHVS, CDR2 FQNEAQ. The CDR3 length is 16 residues. Trimming removed 2 bases at V and 5 bases at J, with 15 bases between. DNA for the CDR3: TGTGCCAGCAGCTTACGAGATAGCGGAACTACCGGGGAGCTGTTTTTT. Translating it yields CASSLRDSGTTGELFF.

This chain links TRBV2 with TRBJ1-1; 12 positions agree with TRBD1. The CDR3 has 15 residues. Germline assignment: CDR1 SNHLY and CDR2 FYNNEI. The J segment lost 1 base and the V segment lost 9 bases, leaving 6 bases of the junction unmatched. CDR3 in amino acids: CARGTGGEGNTEAFF. The CDR3 region has the DNA TGTGCCAGAGGGACAGGGGGCGAGGGGAACACTGAAGCTTTCTTT.

V usage is TRBV5-1 and J usage is TRBJ2-5; 7 bases match TRBD1. The length of the CDR3 is 16 residues. Germline V gene lookup returns CDR1 SGHRS and CDR2 YFSETQ. V was pared by 6 bases and J by 1 base, with 12 bases of the junction left unmatched. CDR3 region: CASIIGAGGFQETQYF. For the CDR3, the DNA is TGCGCCAGCATTATAGGGGCAGGGGGTTTCCAAGAGACCCAGTACTTC.

This chain links TRBV14 with TRBJ2-3; D remains unclear. This CDR3 region has 15 residues. Germline CDR1 reads SGHDN; CDR2 reads FVKESK. V was trimmed by 4 bases and J by 2 bases, leaving 13 bases between them. CDR3 sequence (DNA): TGTGCCAGCAGCCGATTAGACACAACCACAGATACGCAGTATTTT. Residues: CASSRLDTTTDTQYF.

The sample holds a few counts of this clone. The chain couples TRBV6-4 to TRBJ1-2; 8 positions agree with TRBD1. The V gene end was trimmed by 3 bases and the J gene end by 8 bases; junction bases not matched to a gene: 17. Germline V gene data show CDR1 as MRHNA and CDR2 as SNTAGT. The CDR3 sequence is 17 residues long. The CDR3 nucleotides are TGTGCCAGCAGTGAGTCCCCAGACAGGGGCGACTTTCTAGGCTACACCTTC. Protein product: CASSESPDRGDFLGYTF.

The chain couples TRBV3-1 (or the pseudogene TRBV3-2) to TRBJ1-3; no clear D gene. Germline loops: CDR1 LGHDT, CDR2 YNNKEL (reference sequence). This CDR3 contains 12 residues. Trimming pared 4 bases from V and 4 bases from J, leaving 5 bases between. The CDR3 is CASSLEGNTIYF. CDR3 DNA: TGTGCCAGCAGCCTGGAGGGAAACACCATATATTTT.

J is TRBJ2-7 and V is TRBV11-2; the match to TRBD2 covers 7 bases. Germline V CDR1 and CDR2: SGHAT, FQNNGV. Trimming took 3 bases from V and 1 from J; bases not matched to a gene: 12. This CDR3 is 17 amino acids long. In DNA, the CDR3 is TGTGCCAGCAGCTTTGGCTCCTGGGGAGGGGATTCCTACGAGCAGTACTTC. Translating it yields CASSFGSWGGDSYEQYF.

A few counts support this clone. The V gene is TRBV6-1, the J gene TRBJ1-1, with D unresolved. From germline, CDR1 is MNHNS and CDR2 SASEGT. The V end lost 3 bases, the J end lost 0 bases, and 14 bases lay between the germline ends. The CDR3 is 16 residues long. Here the CDR3 DNA reads TGTGCCAGCAGTGATGCCCCCGCAGTCTTGAACACTGAAGCTTTCTTT. This encodes CASSDAPAVLNTEAFF.

The chain carries TRBV2 and TRBJ2-2, with D tentatively TRBD2 (5 bases). This CDR3 comprises 17 residues. The V end was cut by 9 bases, the J end by 0 bases, with 20 bases between. Germline CDR1 SNHLY, CDR2 FYNNEI. CDR3 DNA: TGTGCCAGTTTTCTATTTTTCGGGGTAACGAACACCGGGGAGCTGTTTTTT. Translation: CASFLFFGVTNTGELFF.

The count of this clone is one. The DNA for the CDR3 is TGCGCCAGCAGCTTGGCAGAGGATTTCTCACCCCTCCACTTT. Encoded protein: CASSLAEDFSPLHF. This chain uses TRBV5-1 with TRBJ1-6; no definite D call. V lost 0 bases and J lost 10, with 11 bases in between. Looked up from germline, CDR1 is SGHRS and CDR2 is YFSETQ. The CDR3 is 14 amino acids.

The V call is TRBV7-9, the J call TRBJ2-3; unclear D gene. V dropped 5 bases and J dropped 2 bases, with 11 bases sitting between them. From germline, CDR1 is SEHNR and CDR2 FQNEAQ (reference sequence). CDR3 size: 14 residues. CDR3 in DNA: TGTGCCAGCAGCCCCGCGGTTTTCACAGATACGCAGTATTTT. Its protein product is CASSPAVFTDTQYF.

This clone was recorded once. The chain has TRBV20-1 and TRBJ2-5, with a possible D match to TRBD2 (5 bases). Trimming left V 6 bases short and J 5 bases short, with 10 bases between. There are 11 residues in the CDR3. CDR1 is DFQATT and CDR2 is SNEGSKA in the germline V gene (reference sequence). For the CDR3, the DNA is TGCAGTGCCGGACCGGGGGAGACCCAGTACTTC. It yields the protein CSAGPGETQYF.

The V call is TRBV19, the J call TRBJ2-4; 12 positions match TRBD1. V gave up 5 bases and J gave up 6 bases; unmatched junction bases: 5. The germline CDR1 and CDR2 sequences are LNHDA and SQIVND (reference sequence). CDR3 size: 15 residues. The CDR3 sequence is CASSWDRGLLNIQYF. The CDR3 nucleotides read TGTGCCAGTAGTTGGGACAGGGGGCTCCTAAACATTCAGTACTTC.

The chain carries TRBV10-3 and TRBJ2-7, with D unclear. The CDR3 totals 12 residues. Between the trimmed V and J ends, which lost 2 bases and 10 bases, there was a span of 12 bases. Germline V gene lookup returns CDR1 ENHRY and CDR2 SYGVKD. The CDR3 nucleotides are TGTGCCATCAGTGAGCCCGACCTAGGTCAGTACTTC. Protein product: CAISEPDLGQYF.

The chain is built from TRBV5-6 and TRBJ2-1; no clear D. There are 14 residues in the CDR3. Trimming pared 3 bases from V and 4 bases from J, leaving 11 bases between. Germline loops: CDR1 SGHDT, CDR2 YYEEEE. In DNA, the CDR3 is TGTGCCAGCAGCTACGCGGCGGATTACAATGAGCAGTTCTTC. Translation gives CASSYAADYNEQFF. The whole variable domain, filled in from reference TRBV5-6 and TRBJ2-1, reads DAGVTQSPTHLIKTRGQQVTLRCSPKSGHDTVSWYQQALGQGPQFIFQYYEEEERQRGNFPDRFSGHQFPNYSSELNVNALLLGDSALYLCASSYAADYNEQFFGPGTRLTVL.

The chain employs TRBV3-1 (or the pseudogene TRBV3-2) and TRBJ1-1; D gene unclear. The CDR3 covers 12 residues. The germline V and J ends were trimmed by 3 bases and 7 bases, with 9 bases remaining between them. The V gene's germline CDR1 is LGHDT and CDR2 YNNKEL (reference sequence). The chain's CDR3 is CASSQPGFEAFF. CDR3 bases: TGTGCCAGCAGCCAGCCGGGTTTTGAAGCTTTCTTT.

The V gene is TRBV7-9, the J gene TRBJ2-1; TRBD2 agrees at 10 bases. This CDR3 region has 16 residues. V lost 5 bases, J lost 4 bases, and 8 bases stayed unmatched. CDR1 is SEHNR and CDR2 is FQNEAQ in the germline V gene (reference sequence). The CDR3 DNA is TGTGCCAGCAGCACCCGGACTAGCGGAGATTACAATGAGCAGTTCTTC. It codes for CASSTRTSGDYNEQFF.

The V gene is TRBV7-9, the J gene TRBJ2-1, with a weak D call TRBD2 (6 bases). The germline V gene has CDR1 SEHNR and CDR2 FQNEAQ (reference sequence). Trimming took 5 bases from V and 6 from J, leaving 14 bases between them. The length of the CDR3 is 14 residues. For the CDR3, the DNA is TGTGCCAGCAGCCTCCGTCTGGGAGGCAATGAGCAGTTCTTC. Its translation is CASSLRLGGNEQFF.